This section outlines one T cell receptor beta chain sequence together with its context. Its cognate antigen is unknown. A sample-barcoded 5' primer and a J-beta primer mix were used in a second PCR of roughly 7 to 11 cycles. TCRdb reprocessed the 5' RACE reads with MiXCR, giving one entry per CDR3 protein. The sample has about 1.4 million distinct CDR3 sequences; 55% to 75% are singletons. The sample belongs to a study of blood T cells in healthy people across ages. Study summary: In model experiments, template switching was able to capture about one barcoded beta molecule for every two T cells that were present.

Roughly 9.2 milliliters of peripheral blood were drawn from each donor into EDTA-treated tubes. Germline V gene lookup returns CDR1 MDHEN and CDR2 SYDVKM. The CDR3 runs 12 residues. Trimming stripped 7 bases from V and 5 bases from J, with 11 bases between. General study points: Researchers judged that diversity estimates from one million T cells fell short of true values. Using unsorted PBMCs precluded a conclusive naive versus antigen-experienced comparison.

The material sequenced was blood. This receptor was obtained from a man between 18 and 29 years old in good health. The chain recombines TRBV28 with TRBJ1-1; D gene ambiguous. The CDR3 loop is CASTSVGTEAFF. CDR3 DNA: TGTGCCAGCACGTCTGTCGGGACTGAAGCTTTCTTT.